The 22 T cell receptor beta chains below all came from one sample that was sequenced in a study of T cell responses to AZD1222 COVID-19 vaccine. The repertoire was sequenced with immunoSEQ multiplex PCR; TCRdb's copy has only in-frame clones and lacks some. The sample lists some 150,000 clones; roughly 88% were seen once. Sequenced material: peripheral blood, taken 28 days after the second dose of the MenACWY control vaccine. These receptors all come from an adult who received the MenACWY meningococcal vaccine as a control.

This chain connects TRBV3-1 (or the pseudogene TRBV3-2) to TRBJ1-1; perhaps TRBD1 as D (6 bases). V lost 4 bases, J lost 11 bases, and 17 bases lay in between. The CDR3 has 13 residues. Germline V gene lookup returns CDR1 LGHDT and CDR2 YNNKEL (reference sequence). The CDR3 sequence is CASSRRDTEGAFF. CDR3 DNA sequence: TGTGCCAGCAGCCGCCGGGACACCGAGGGGGCTTTCTTT.

The rearrangement links TRBV10-3 to TRBJ1-1, with 8 bases that match TRBD1. The ends lost 5 bases at V and 3 bases at J; junction bases unmatched: 5. Germline V gene lookup returns CDR1 ENHRY and CDR2 SYGVKD. This CDR3 region has 14 residues. The CDR3 region is CAISRQGADTEAFF. CDR3 sequence (DNA): TGTGCCATCAGTCGGCAGGGGGCGGACACTGAAGCTTTCTTT.

The chain couples TRBV6-4 to TRBJ1-3; TRBD1 is a possible D gene (5 bases). With 3 bases removed from V and 0 bases from J, the gap between germline ends came to 15 bases. CDR3 size: 17 residues. Germline V gene sequence: CDR1 MRHNA, CDR2 SNTAGT. CDR3 nucleotide sequence: TGTGCCAGCAGTGATAAGACAGAGAAAGTCTCTGGAAACACCATATATTTT. It codes for CASSDKTEKVSGNTIYF.

The V gene is TRBV5-1, the J gene TRBJ1-2; D unclear. The CDR3 length is 14 residues. V was clipped by 0 bases and J by 6 bases, with 12 bases between them. The germline gives CDR1 SGHRS, CDR2 YFSETQ. CDR3 coding DNA: TGCGCCAGCAGCTTGGCCGAGGGCCCAGATGGCTACACCTTC. Translating it yields CASSLAEGPDGYTF.

The chain joins TRBV7-2 to TRBJ2-3; 8 bases line up with TRBD2. The germline V gene has CDR1 SGHTA and CDR2 FQGNSA. The trim removed 4 bases at V and 4 bases at J, leaving 7 bases unmatched. This CDR3 contains 15 residues. CDR3 in amino acids: CASSSGTRDADTQYF. DNA of the CDR3: TGTGCCAGCAGCTCCGGGACTAGAGACGCAGATACGCAGTATTTT.

The chain couples TRBV9 to TRBJ2-5; unclear D gene. V was cut by 3 bases and J by 1 base, with 7 bases left in between. CDR3 length: 13 amino acids. CDR1 SGDLS and CDR2 YYNGEE come from the germline V gene. CDR3 amino acids: CASSAGPQETQYF. The CDR3 DNA reads as TGTGCCAGCAGCGCTGGACCCCAAGAGACCCAGTACTTC.

The V and J genes are TRBV30 and TRBJ1-2; no reliable D call. This CDR3 is 15 amino acids long. Germline V gives CDR1 GTSNPN, CDR2 SVGIG (reference sequence). V was shortened by 5 bases and J by 3 bases, with 19 bases between the two germline ends. The CDR3 region is CAWLSVRLRDYGYTF. DNA for the CDR3: TGTGCCTGGTTGAGTGTCCGTCTTAGGGACTATGGCTACACCTTC.

The chain uses TRBV7-3 and TRBJ1-1, with D maybe TRBD1 (6 bases). The ends were cut back, 5 bases at V and 6 bases at J, with 16 bases in the middle. Germline-derived CDR1 and CDR2 are SGHTA and FQGTGA. The length of the CDR3 is 14 residues. In DNA, the CDR3 is TGTGCCAGCAGCCCTACAGGGAGGTGGGCTGAAGCTTTCTTT. Its protein product is CASSPTGRWAEAFF. Full variable domain (missing parts from reference TRBV7-3 and TRBJ1-1): GAGVSQTPSNKVTEKGKYVELRCDPISGHTALYWYRQSLGQGPEFLIYFQGTGAADDSGLPNDRFFAVRPEGSVSTLKIQRTERGDSAVYLCASSPTGRWAEAFFGQGTRLTVV.

The chain is built from TRBV19 and TRBJ1-5, with D tentatively TRBD1 (5 bases). Germline V gives CDR1 LNHDA, CDR2 SQIVND (reference sequence). This CDR3 is built from 15 residues. Trimming shortened V by 5 bases and J by 2 bases, and 13 bases separated the two germline ends. CDR3 nucleotide sequence: TGTGCCAGTAGTTCCGGGGCGAGGGGCAATCAGCCCCAGCATTTT. Amino acids: CASSSGARGNQPQHF.

The chain couples TRBV30 to TRBJ1-2; D is ambiguous. Germline loops: CDR1 GTSNPN, CDR2 SVGIG (reference sequence). CDR3 length: 13 residues. Trimming took off 3 bases at V and 6 bases at J, with 14 bases between the two ends. The DNA of the CDR3 is TGTGCCTGGAGGCGTAGGTCGCAGGATGGCTACACCTTC. Encoded protein: CAWRRRSQDGYTF.

This chain links TRBV30 with TRBJ1-1, with D perhaps TRBD1 (5 bases). The germline CDR1 and CDR2 sequences are GTSNPN and SVGIG (reference sequence). With 6 bases removed from V and 10 bases from J, the gap between germline ends came to 15 bases. The CDR3 is made up of 11 amino acids. CDR3 DNA sequence: TGTGCCTGCGTTCTTACAAGGGGAGCTTTCTTT. Translated, it gives CACVLTRGAFF.

The chain employs TRBV19 and TRBJ1-2; D is undetermined. CDR1 and CDR2 (germline): LNHDA, SQIVND (reference sequence). CDR3 length: 13 amino acids. Trimming removed 6 bases at V and 11 bases at J, with 19 bases between. The CDR3 is CASSPPQVGWYTF. CDR3 sequence (DNA): TGTGCCAGTAGCCCCCCCCAGGTCGGTTGGTACACCTTC.

The rearrangement uses TRBV5-1 and TRBJ1-2; D is ambiguous. There are 12 residues in the CDR3. Germline CDR1 and CDR2: SGHRS and YFSETQ. Trimming took 0 bases from V and 5 from J, leaving 5 bases between them. This CDR3 is CASSLEGYGYTF. The CDR3 DNA sequence: TGCGCCAGCAGCTTGGAGGGATATGGCTACACCTTC.

This chain uses TRBV7-9 with TRBJ1-6; D gene ambiguous. The CDR3 loop spans 13 amino acids. Germline-derived CDR1 and CDR2 are SEHNR and FQNEAQ (reference sequence). V lost 5 bases to trimming and J lost 6 bases, with 8 bases between them. The CDR3 DNA sequence: TGTGCCAGCAGCAGCTCGAGTAATTCACCCCTCCACTTT. Protein product: CASSSSSNSPLHF.

The rearrangement joins TRBV30 to TRBJ2-1; D gene unclear. Germline values: CDR1 GTSNPN, CDR2 SVGIG (reference sequence). The CDR3 spans 13 residues. Trimming took 0 bases from V and 5 from J, leaving 8 bases between them. CDR3 in DNA: TGTGCCTGGAGTGTACGGCTGGACAATGAGCAGTTCTTC. This encodes CAWSVRLDNEQFF.

The chain has TRBV3-1 (or the pseudogene TRBV3-2) and TRBJ1-5; D is uncertain. Trimming left V 4 bases short and J 5 bases short, with 15 bases between. The CDR3 is 15 residues long. In germline, CDR1 is LGHDT, CDR2 YNNKEL (reference sequence). This chain's CDR3 is CASSLGVPGDQPQHF. In DNA form, the CDR3 reads TGTGCCAGCAGCCTCGGGGTCCCTGGGGATCAGCCCCAGCATTTT.

The chain employs TRBV28 and TRBJ2-3; maybe TRBD1 (5 bases). Germline V CDR1 and CDR2: MDHEN, SYDVKM. V lost 7 bases, J lost 1 base, and 15 bases lay in between. This CDR3 has 15 residues. For the CDR3, the DNA is TGTGCCAGCATGTCTAGGGGTCTCGGCACAGATACGCAGTATTTT. Its translation: CASMSRGLGTDTQYF.

J is TRBJ1-5 and V is TRBV9, with D hard to call. Per germline, CDR1 SGDLS and CDR2 YYNGEE. Trimming stripped 0 bases from V and 4 bases from J, with 5 bases between. The CDR3 is made up of 13 amino acids. CDR3 loop: CASSVVGNQPQHF. The CDR3, as DNA: TGTGCCAGCAGCGTAGTGGGAAATCAGCCCCAGCATTTT.

This rearrangement joins TRBV11-2 to TRBJ1-3; unclear D gene. Looked up from germline, CDR1 is SGHAT and CDR2 is FQNNGV. The CDR3 spans 16 residues. Trimming pared 5 bases from V and 1 base from J, leaving 15 bases between. The CDR3 loop reads CASSGFRRFSGNTIYF. The CDR3 DNA reads as TGTGCCAGCAGCGGCTTTAGGAGGTTTTCTGGAAACACCATATATTTT. Supplemented by reference TRBV11-2 and TRBJ1-3, the full variable domain reads EAGVAQSPRYKIIEKRQSVAFWCNPISGHATLYWYQQILGQGPKLLIQFQNNGVVDDSQLPKDRFSAERLKGVDSTLKIQPAKLEDSAVYLCASSGFRRFSGNTIYFGEGSWLTVV.

The chain carries TRBV11-3 and TRBJ1-1; no definite D call. The CDR3 is made up of 15 amino acids. Germline V gives CDR1 SGHNT, CDR2 YENEEA. The V gene lost 2 bases and the J gene lost 5 bases, with 15 bases spanning the gap. The CDR3 region is CASSLITRVGTEAFF. The CDR3 DNA is TGTGCCAGCAGCTTAATCACTCGGGTGGGAACTGAAGCTTTCTTT.

The chain carries TRBV10-3 and TRBJ1-2, with 8 bases that match TRBD1. V lost 6 bases to trimming and J lost 9 bases; unmatched junction nucleotides: 6. This CDR3 has 12 amino acids. The germline gives CDR1 ENHRY, CDR2 SYGVKD. The CDR3 reads CAISPDRVSYTF. CDR3 nucleotide sequence: TGTGCCATCAGCCCGGACAGGGTCAGCTACACCTTC.

This clone was observed once. CDR3 residues: CASSYKGRGNTEAFF. The CDR3 DNA is TGTGCCAGCAGTTATAAGGGGAGGGGGAACACTGAAGCTTTCTTT. The chain recombines TRBV6-5 with TRBJ1-1; maybe TRBD1 (5 bases). Trimming took off 3 bases at V and 1 base at J, with 12 bases between the two ends. Per germline, CDR1 MNHEY and CDR2 SVGAGI. The CDR3 runs 15 residues.